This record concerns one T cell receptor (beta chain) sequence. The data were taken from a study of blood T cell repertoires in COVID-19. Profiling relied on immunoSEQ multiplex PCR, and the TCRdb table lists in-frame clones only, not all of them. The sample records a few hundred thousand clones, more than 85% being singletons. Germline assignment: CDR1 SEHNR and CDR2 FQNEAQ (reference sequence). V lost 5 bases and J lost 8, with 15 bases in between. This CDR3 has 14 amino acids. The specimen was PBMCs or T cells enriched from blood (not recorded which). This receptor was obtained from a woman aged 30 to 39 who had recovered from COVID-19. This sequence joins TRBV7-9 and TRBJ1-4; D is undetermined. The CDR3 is CASSLTGPGEKLFF. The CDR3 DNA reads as TGTGCCAGCAGCCTTACGGGCCCGGGAGAAAAACTGTTTTTT.